The rows below give T cell receptor beta chains drawn from one sample of a study of blood T cell repertoires in COVID-19. Sequencing was performed with immunoSEQ multiplex PCR; in TCRdb, only in-frame clones are kept and a portion is missing. The sample yields 45,000 to 50,000 clones, 60% to 80% seen once. The material sequenced was peripheral blood. Every receptor here comes from a human donor with active or convalescent COVID-19. The donor label of this sample is uncertain. The CDR3 runs from the conserved cysteine through the conserved F or W. A D gene is named only where the DNA matches it firmly. The size entry is marked missing in some rows and otherwise reads once, few, many or a size class.

v_gene	d_gene	abundance	len	j_gene	CDR3nt	CDR3aa
TRBV2	TRBD1	.	14	TRBJ1-1	TGTGCCAGCAGAGCCGGGACAGGTGGAACTGAAGCTTTCTTT	CASRAGTGGTEAFF
TRBV5-4	TRBD2	.	16	TRBJ2-7	TGTGCCAGCAGCTTGGGGGGAGCGGGAGGTGATTACGAGCAGTACTTC	CASSLGGAGGDYEQYF
TRBV7-2	TRBD1	.	16	TRBJ2-3	TGTGCCAGCAGCCCCCCGAGACAGGGCTTCACAGATACGCAGTATTTT	CASSPPRQGFTDTQYF
TRBV11-2	.	.	11	TRBJ2-7	TGTGCCAGCAGCCCTGCCTACGAGCAGTACTTC	CASSPAYEQYF
TRBV12-3/TRBV12-4	.	once	12	TRBJ2-1	TGTGCCAGCAGTCCGGGACTCGGTGAGCAGTTCTTC	CASSPGLGEQFF
TRBV11-3	.	.	16	TRBJ1-2	TGTGCCAGCAGCTTAGAGGGTCGATCAGGGAACTATGGCTACACCTTC	CASSLEGRSGNYGYTF
TRBV11-3	.	.	17	TRBJ2-4	TGTGCCAGCAGCCCTTCCCCAGGGCAGCTAGCCAAAAACATTCAGTACTTC	CASSPSPGQLAKNIQYF
TRBV9	TRBD2	.	17	TRBJ2-5	TGTGCCAGCAGCGAGGGGTTGACTAGCGGGCCACAAGAGACCCAGTACTTC	CASSEGLTSGPQETQYF
TRBV5-1	TRBD2	.	16	TRBJ2-3	TGCGCCAGCAGCCCCGGCAGTAGCGGGGGGGCGGATACGCAGTATTTT	CASSPGSSGGADTQYF
TRBV24-1	.	.	14	TRBJ2-2	TGTGCCACCAGTGGAGGAGTTGACACCGGGGAGCTGTTTTTT	CATSGGVDTGELFF
TRBV5-4	TRBD1	.	16	TRBJ2-1	TGTGCCAGCAGCTCCCCGAACAGGGGCTCCTACAATGAGCAGTTCTTC	CASSSPNRGSYNEQFF
TRBV3-1/TRBV3-2	.	.	15	TRBJ1-2	TGTGCCAGCAGCCAAGAGCTAAAGAACTCGGATGGCTACACCTTC	CASSQELKNSDGYTF
TRBV18	TRBD1	once	19	TRBJ1-5	TGTGCCAGCTCACCAGAACAGGGGGAAGGCTGGAGGAGCAATCAGCCCCAGCATTTT	CASSPEQGEGWRSNQPQHF
TRBV30	.	once	13	TRBJ1-5	TGTGCCTGGAGTGTAGTCGGTAATCAGCCCCAGCATTTT	CAWSVVGNQPQHF
TRBV5-4	TRBD1	.	14	TRBJ2-2	TGTGCCAGCAGCTTGAGACAGGGGGCCGGGGAGCTGTTTTTT	CASSLRQGAGELFF
TRBV4-1	TRBD2	.	16	TRBJ2-3	TGCGCCAGCAGCCAAGAATCTAGCGGGGTCACAGATACGCAGTATTTT	CASSQESSGVTDTQYF
TRBV19	.	.	15	TRBJ1-5	TGTGCCAGTACCACAACAGGGCTTAGCAATCAGCCCCAGCATTTT	CASTTTGLSNQPQHF
TRBV29-1	.	.	13	TRBJ2-5	TGCAGCGCGCACGGGAGCCAACAAGAGACCCAGTACTTC	CSAHGSQQETQYF
TRBV5-1	.	.	15	TRBJ1-5	TGCGCCAGCAGCTTGGGACAGTCTAGCAATCAGCCCCAGCATTTT	CASSLGQSSNQPQHF
TRBV5-1	TRBD2	.	15	TRBJ2-3	TGCGCCAGCAGCTCTACGGGGGGTACGTCAGATACGCAGTATTTT	CASSSTGGTSDTQYF
TRBV29-1	TRBD1	.	16	TRBJ2-1	TGCAGCGTTCAAGGGGACAGAACGAGCTCCTACAATGAGCAGTTCTTC	CSVQGDRTSSYNEQFF
TRBV19	TRBD1	few	15	TRBJ2-7	TGTGCCAGTAGTATCTGGACAGGTCTCGCCTACGAGCAGTACTTC	CASSIWTGLAYEQYF
TRBV5-4	.	.	14	TRBJ2-5	TGTGCCAGCAGCGCGGACCCAGGCGGGGAGACCCAGTACTTC	CASSADPGGETQYF
TRBV6-2/TRBV6-3	.	.	14	TRBJ1-5	TGTGCCAGCAGTCCAGGGAATCGCGGTCAGCCCCAGCATTTT	CASSPGNRGQPQHF
TRBV3-1/TRBV3-2	.	.	19	TRBJ1-5	TGTGCCAGCAGCCAAGATGGGGGCAGGGGAGCGAATAGCAATCAGCCCCAGCATTTT	CASSQDGGRGANSNQPQHF